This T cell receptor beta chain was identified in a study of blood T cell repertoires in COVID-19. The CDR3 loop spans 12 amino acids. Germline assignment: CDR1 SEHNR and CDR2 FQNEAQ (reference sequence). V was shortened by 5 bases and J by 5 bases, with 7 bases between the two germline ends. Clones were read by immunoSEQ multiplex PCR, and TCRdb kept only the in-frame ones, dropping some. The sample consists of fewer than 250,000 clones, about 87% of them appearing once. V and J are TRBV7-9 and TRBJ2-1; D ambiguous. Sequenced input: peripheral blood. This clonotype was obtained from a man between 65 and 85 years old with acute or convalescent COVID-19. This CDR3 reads CASSPVDNEQFF. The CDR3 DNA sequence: TGTGCCAGCAGCCCTGTCGACAATGAGCAGTTCTTC.